This TCR beta chain was obtained from a study of blood T cells in healthy people across ages. Study conclusions and caveats: Among long-lived donors, naive CD4+ cells were more numerous and diversity higher than in aged donors.

For the second PCR, which ran for 7 to 11 cycles, a sample-barcoded 5' primer and a J-beta primer mix were used. Via MiXCR, TCRdb re-called the 5' RACE reads, giving one row per CDR3 protein. Among about 830,000 distinct CDR3 sequences listed, less than 80% were seen once. This CDR3 is 15 amino acids long. Germline CDR1 ENHRY, CDR2 SYGVKD. With each sample, at least 5 micrograms of total RNA were extracted. This clonotype has a single count. Its target is unknown. The source material was blood. The gene calls are TRBV10-3 and TRBJ2-7; D is possibly TRBD1 (6 bases). The J call may be mistaken, given a closer DNA end match to TRBJ2-5. This clonotype originated in a man aged 25-40 years in good health. This chain's CDR3 is CAISDPGAVRKTQYF. CDR3 in DNA: TGTGCCATCAGTGATCCAGGGGCTGTAAGAAAGACCCAGTACTTC.